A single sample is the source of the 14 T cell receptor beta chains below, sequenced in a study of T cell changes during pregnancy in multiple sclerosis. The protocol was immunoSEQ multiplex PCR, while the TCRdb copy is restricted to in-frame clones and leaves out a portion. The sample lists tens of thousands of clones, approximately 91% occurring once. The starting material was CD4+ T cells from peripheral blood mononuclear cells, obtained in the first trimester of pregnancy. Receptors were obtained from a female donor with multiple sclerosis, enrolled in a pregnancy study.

CDR3 coding DNA: TGTGCCAGCAGCTTTGACGGGACAGGGACCTATGGCTACACCTTC. As protein: CASSFDGTGTYGYTF. The V gene is TRBV5-8, the J gene TRBJ1-2; 9 nucleotides line up with TRBD1. The V gene's germline CDR1 is SGHTS and CDR2 YDEGEE. The CDR3 consists of 15 residues. Losses at the gene ends were 2 bases for V and 4 bases for J; bases not matched to a gene: 6.

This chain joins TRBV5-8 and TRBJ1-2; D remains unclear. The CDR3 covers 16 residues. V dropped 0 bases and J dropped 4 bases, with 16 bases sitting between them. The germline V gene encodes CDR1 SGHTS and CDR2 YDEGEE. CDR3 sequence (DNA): TGTGCCAGCAGCTTGGATGGTGCGAGTCGAGGCTATGGCTACACCTTC. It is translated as CASSLDGASRGYGYTF.

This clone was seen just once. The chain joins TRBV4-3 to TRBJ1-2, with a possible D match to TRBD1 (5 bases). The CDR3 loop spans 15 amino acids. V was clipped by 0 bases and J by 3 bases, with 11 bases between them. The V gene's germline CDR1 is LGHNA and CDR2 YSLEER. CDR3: CASSQDPAGDYGYTF. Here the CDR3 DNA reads TGCGCCAGCAGCCAAGACCCCGCGGGGGACTATGGCTACACCTTC.

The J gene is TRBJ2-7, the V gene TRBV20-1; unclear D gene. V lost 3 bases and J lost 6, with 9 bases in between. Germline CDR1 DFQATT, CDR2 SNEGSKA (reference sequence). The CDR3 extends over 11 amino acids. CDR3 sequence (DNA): TGCAGTGCTAGGCTAATAGTCGAGCAGTACTTC. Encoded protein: CSARLIVEQYF.

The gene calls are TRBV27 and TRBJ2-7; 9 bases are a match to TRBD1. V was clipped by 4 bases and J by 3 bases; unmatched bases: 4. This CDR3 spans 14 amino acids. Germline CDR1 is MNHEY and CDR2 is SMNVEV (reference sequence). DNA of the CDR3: TGTGCCAGCAGTTCCCCGACAGGGGGCTACGAGCAGTACTTC. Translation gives CASSSPTGGYEQYF.

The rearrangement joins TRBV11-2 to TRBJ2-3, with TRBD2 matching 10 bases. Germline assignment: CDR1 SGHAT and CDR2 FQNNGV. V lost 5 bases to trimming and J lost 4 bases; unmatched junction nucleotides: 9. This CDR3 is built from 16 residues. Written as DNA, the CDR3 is TGTGCCAGCAGCCCCCGAGCGGGGGGGAGGTCAGATACGCAGTATTTT. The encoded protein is CASSPRAGGRSDTQYF.

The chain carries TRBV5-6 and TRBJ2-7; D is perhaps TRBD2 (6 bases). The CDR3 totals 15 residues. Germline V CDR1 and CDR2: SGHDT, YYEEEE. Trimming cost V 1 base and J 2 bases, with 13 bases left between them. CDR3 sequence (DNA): TGTGCCAGCAGCTTGTTCAGGGAGGCCACCTACGAGCAGTACTTC. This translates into CASSLFREATYEQYF.

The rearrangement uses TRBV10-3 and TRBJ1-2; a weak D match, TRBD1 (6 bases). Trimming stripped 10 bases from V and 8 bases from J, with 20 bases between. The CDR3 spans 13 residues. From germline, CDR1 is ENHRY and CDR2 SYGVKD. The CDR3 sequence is CATRGGGAEGYTF. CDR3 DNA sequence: TGTGCCACCCGAGGGGGGGGCGCGGAAGGCTACACCTTC.

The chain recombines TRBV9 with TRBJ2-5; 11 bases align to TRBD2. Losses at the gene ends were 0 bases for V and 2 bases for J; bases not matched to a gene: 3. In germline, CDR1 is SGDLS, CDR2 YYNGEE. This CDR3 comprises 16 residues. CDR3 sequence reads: CASSVGSGGGQETQYF. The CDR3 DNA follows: TGTGCCAGCAGCGTAGGTAGCGGGGGGGGACAAGAGACCCAGTACTTC.

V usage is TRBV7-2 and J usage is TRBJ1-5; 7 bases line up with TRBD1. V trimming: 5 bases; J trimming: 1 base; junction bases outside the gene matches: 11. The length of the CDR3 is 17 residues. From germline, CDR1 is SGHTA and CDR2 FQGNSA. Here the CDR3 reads CASSLNPTGPSNQPQHF. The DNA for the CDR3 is TGTGCCAGCAGCCTCAACCCGACAGGGCCGAGCAATCAGCCCCAGCATTTT. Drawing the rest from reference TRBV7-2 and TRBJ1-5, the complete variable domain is GAGVSQSPSNKVTEKGKDVELRCDPISGHTALYWYRQSLGQGLEFLIYFQGNSAPDKSGLPSDRFSAERTGGSVSTLTIQRTQQEDSAVYLCASSLNPTGPSNQPQHFGDGTRLSIL.

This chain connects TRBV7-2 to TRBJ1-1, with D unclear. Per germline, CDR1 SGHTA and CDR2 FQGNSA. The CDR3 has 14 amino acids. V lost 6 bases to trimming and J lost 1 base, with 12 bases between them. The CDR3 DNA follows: TGTGCCAGCAGACCGGACTTTCCGAACACTGAAGCTTTCTTT. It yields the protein CASRPDFPNTEAFF. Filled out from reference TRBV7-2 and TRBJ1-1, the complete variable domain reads GAGVSQSPSNKVTEKGKDVELRCDPISGHTALYWYRQSLGQGLEFLIYFQGNSAPDKSGLPSDRFSAERTGGSVSTLTIQRTQQEDSAVYLCASRPDFPNTEAFFGQGTRLTVV.

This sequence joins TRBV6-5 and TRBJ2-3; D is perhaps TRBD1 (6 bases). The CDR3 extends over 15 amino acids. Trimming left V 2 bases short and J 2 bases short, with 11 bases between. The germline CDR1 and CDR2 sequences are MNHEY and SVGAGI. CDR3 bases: TGTGCCAGCAGTTACGGGCAGGGGATCACAGATACGCAGTATTTT. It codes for CASSYGQGITDTQYF.

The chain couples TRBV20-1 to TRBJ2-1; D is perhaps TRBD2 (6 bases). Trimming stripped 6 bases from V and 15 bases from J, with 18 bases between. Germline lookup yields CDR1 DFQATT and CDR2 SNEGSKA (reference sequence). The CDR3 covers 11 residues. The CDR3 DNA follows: TGCAGTGCAACGACTAGTTCTAAGAGGTTCTTC. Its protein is CSATTSSKRFF.

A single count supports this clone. In DNA, the CDR3 is TGTGCCAGCAGCGTAGGGACTAGCGGGATTCAGACCCAGTACTTC. Protein product: CASSVGTSGIQTQYF. The chain carries TRBV9 and TRBJ2-5; TRBD2 agrees at 12 bases. Unmatched junction bases numbered 3, after V lost 0 bases and J lost 6 bases. CDR1 is SGDLS, CDR2 YYNGEE, per germline. The CDR3 totals 15 residues.